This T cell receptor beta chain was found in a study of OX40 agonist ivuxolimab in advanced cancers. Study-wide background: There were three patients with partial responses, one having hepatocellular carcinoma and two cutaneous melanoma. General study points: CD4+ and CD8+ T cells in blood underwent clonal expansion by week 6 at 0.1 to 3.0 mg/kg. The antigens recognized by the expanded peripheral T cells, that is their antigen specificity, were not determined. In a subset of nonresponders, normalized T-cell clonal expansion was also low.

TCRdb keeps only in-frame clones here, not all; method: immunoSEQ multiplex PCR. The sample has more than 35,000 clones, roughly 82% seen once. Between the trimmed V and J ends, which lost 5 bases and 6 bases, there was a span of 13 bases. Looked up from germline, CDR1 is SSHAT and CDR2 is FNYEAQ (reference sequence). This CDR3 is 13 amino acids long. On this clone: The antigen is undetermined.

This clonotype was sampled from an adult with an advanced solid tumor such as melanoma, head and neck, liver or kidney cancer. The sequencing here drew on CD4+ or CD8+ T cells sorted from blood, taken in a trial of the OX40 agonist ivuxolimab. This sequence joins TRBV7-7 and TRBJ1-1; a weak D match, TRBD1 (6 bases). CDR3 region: CASSRQVGAEAFF. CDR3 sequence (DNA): TGTGCCAGCAGCCGACAGGTTGGGGCTGAAGCTTTCTTT.